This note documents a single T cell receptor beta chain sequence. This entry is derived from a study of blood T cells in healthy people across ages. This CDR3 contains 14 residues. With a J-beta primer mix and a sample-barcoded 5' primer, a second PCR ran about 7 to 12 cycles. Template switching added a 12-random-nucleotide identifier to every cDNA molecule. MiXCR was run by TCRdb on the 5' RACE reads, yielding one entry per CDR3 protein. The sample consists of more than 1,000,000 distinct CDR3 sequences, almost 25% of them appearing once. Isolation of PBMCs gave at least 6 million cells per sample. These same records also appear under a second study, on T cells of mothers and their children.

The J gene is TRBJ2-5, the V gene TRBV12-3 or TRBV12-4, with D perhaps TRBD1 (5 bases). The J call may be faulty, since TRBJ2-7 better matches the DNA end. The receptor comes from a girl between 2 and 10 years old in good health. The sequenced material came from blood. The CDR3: CASSKDSPSYEQYF. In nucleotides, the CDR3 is TGTGCCAGCAGCAAAGACAGCCCGTCCTACGAGCAGTACTTC.